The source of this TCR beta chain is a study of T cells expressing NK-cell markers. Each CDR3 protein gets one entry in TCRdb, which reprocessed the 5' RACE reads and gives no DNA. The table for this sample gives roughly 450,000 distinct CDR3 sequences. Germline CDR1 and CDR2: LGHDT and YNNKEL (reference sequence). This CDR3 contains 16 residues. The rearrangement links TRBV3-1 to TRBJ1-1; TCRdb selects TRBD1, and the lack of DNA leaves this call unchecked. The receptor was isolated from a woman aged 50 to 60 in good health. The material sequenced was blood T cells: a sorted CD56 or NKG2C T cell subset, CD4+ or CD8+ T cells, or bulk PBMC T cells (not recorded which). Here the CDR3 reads CASSQGGVERGRGAFF.